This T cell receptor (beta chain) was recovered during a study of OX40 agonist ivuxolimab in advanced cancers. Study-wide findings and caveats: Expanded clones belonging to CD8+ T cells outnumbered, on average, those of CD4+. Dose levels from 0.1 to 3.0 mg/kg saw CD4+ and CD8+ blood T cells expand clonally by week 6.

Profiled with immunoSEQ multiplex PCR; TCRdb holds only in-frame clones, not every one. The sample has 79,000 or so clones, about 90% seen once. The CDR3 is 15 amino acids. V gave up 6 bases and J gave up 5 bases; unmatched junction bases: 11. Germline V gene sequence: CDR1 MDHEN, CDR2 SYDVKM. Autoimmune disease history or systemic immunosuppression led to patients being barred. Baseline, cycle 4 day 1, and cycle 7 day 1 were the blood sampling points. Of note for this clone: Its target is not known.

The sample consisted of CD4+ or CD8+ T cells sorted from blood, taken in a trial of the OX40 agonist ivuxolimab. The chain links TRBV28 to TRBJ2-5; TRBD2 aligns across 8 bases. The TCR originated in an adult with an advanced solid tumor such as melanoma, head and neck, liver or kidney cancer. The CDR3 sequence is CASSLQGREGETQYF. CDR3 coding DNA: TGTGCCAGCAGCCTACAAGGACGGGAGGGGGAGACCCAGTACTTC.